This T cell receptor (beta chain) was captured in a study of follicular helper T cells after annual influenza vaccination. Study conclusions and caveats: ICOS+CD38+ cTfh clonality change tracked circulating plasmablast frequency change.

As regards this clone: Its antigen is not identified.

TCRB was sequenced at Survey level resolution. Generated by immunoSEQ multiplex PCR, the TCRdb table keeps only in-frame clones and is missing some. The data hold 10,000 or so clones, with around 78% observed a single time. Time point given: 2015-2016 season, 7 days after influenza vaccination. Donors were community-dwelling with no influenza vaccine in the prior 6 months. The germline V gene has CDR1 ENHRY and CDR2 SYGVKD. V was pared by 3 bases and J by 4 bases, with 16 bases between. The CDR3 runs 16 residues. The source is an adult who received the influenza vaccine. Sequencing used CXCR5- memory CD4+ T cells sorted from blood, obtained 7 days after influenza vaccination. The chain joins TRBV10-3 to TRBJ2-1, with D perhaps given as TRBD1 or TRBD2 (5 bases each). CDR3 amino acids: CAISEGTSSGYNEQFF. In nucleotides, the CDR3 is TGTGCCATCAGTGAAGGGACCTCGTCTGGTTACAATGAGCAGTTCTTC.